The 31 T cell receptor beta chains below all came from one sample that was sequenced in a study of blood T cell repertoires in COVID-19. Sequencing used immunoSEQ multiplex PCR; TCRdb keeps in-frame clones, though not all of them. The sample consists of around 95,000 clones, approximately 90% of them appearing once. The sample taken for sequencing was peripheral blood. These receptors were taken from a man in his fifties or sixties with active COVID-19.

V gene TRBV30 combines with J gene TRBJ2-1; 8 nucleotides agree with TRBD1. CDR1 is GTSNPN and CDR2 is SVGIG in the germline V gene (reference sequence). V gave up 4 bases and J gave up 4 bases; unmatched junction bases: 12. This CDR3 is 16 amino acids long. The CDR3 loop reads CAWKEERTGMYNEQFF. CDR3 coding DNA: TGTGCCTGGAAGGAAGAAAGGACAGGGATGTACAATGAGCAGTTCTTC. Full variable domain (missing parts from reference TRBV30 and TRBJ2-1): SQTIHQWPATLVQPVGSPLSLECTVEGTSNPNLYWYRQAAGRGLQLLFYSVGIGQISSEVPQNLSASRPQDRQFILSSKKLLLSDSGFYLCAWKEERTGMYNEQFFGPGTRLTVL.

The rearrangement links TRBV13 to TRBJ2-1; D ambiguous. Germline CDR1 is PRHDT and CDR2 is FYEKMQ (reference sequence). Trimming stripped 0 bases from V and 0 bases from J, with 9 bases between. This CDR3 is 16 amino acids long. CDR3 DNA: TGTGCCAGCAGCTTAGGCCAACGGTTCTCCTACAATGAGCAGTTCTTC. Translated, it gives CASSLGQRFSYNEQFF. Filled out from reference TRBV13 and TRBJ2-1, the complete variable domain reads AAGVIQSPRHLIKEKRETATLKCYPIPRHDTVYWYQQGPGQDPQFLISFYEKMQSDKGSIPDRFSAQQFSDYHSELNMSSLELGDSALYFCASSLGQRFSYNEQFFGPGTRLTVL.

The genes are TRBV4-2 and TRBJ1-1; D not certain. Germline CDR1 and CDR2: LGHNA and YNFKEQ. V was pared by 1 base and J by 10 bases, with 10 bases between. This CDR3 contains 12 residues. CDR3 residues: CASSQGAGRAFF. CDR3 nucleotide sequence: TGTGCCAGCAGCCAAGGCGCGGGGAGAGCTTTCTTT.

The chain couples TRBV2 to TRBJ2-5; weak D call: TRBD2 (5 bases). This CDR3 has 18 amino acids. V lost 6 bases and J 2 bases, leaving 25 bases between the germline ends. CDR1 is SNHLY, CDR2 FYNNEI, per germline. DNA for the CDR3: TGTGCCAGCAGCAAGGGAGCTGCGGCCGCTCCTTTTCAAGAGACCCAGTACTTC. Its translation: CASSKGAAAAPFQETQYF.

The chain joins TRBV7-9 to TRBJ1-1; a possible D gene is TRBD1 (5 bases). The CDR3 is 14 residues long. CDR1 and CDR2 (germline): SEHNR, FQNEAQ (reference sequence). With 1 base removed from V and 1 base from J, the gap between germline ends came to 7 bases. CDR3 nucleotides: TGTGCCAGCAGCTTAGTAACAGGGAACACTGAAGCTTTCTTT. It translates to CASSLVTGNTEAFF. The full variable domain, its missing parts supplied by reference TRBV7-9 and TRBJ1-1, is DTGVSQNPRHKITKRGQNVTFRCDPISEHNRLYWYRQTLGQGPEFLTYFQNEAQLEKSRLLSDRFSAERPKGSFSTLEIQRTEQGDSAMYLCASSLVTGNTEAFFGQGTRLTVV.

This chain links TRBV27 with TRBJ2-2, with 12 bases identical to TRBD2. V gave up 5 bases and J gave up 5 bases; unmatched junction bases: 9. This CDR3 comprises 17 residues. Looked up from germline, CDR1 is MNHEY and CDR2 is SMNVEV (reference sequence). The CDR3 loop is CASSHLAGGPWTGELFF. In nucleotides, the CDR3 is TGTGCCAGCAGTCACCTAGCGGGAGGGCCTTGGACCGGGGAGCTGTTTTTT.

The chain links TRBV12-3 or TRBV12-4 to TRBJ1-2; D is uncertain. The length of the CDR3 is 13 residues. Trimming left V 5 bases short and J 5 bases short, with 12 bases between. The CDR3 nucleotides read TGTGCCAGCAGTCGGGGTGCCCTTTATGGCTACACCTTC. Amino acid sequence: CASSRGALYGYTF.

This clone was observed once. The chain combines TRBV9 with TRBJ2-3; D is uncertain. V lost 3 bases, J lost 0 bases, and 8 bases lay in between. The CDR3 is made up of 14 amino acids. Germline V CDR1 and CDR2: SGDLS, YYNGEE. CDR3 bases: TGTGCCAGCAGCGCCTTTCCCAGCACAGATACGCAGTATTTT. It specifies CASSAFPSTDTQYF.

The V gene is TRBV5-1, the J gene TRBJ2-2; 7 nucleotides line up with TRBD1. From germline, CDR1 is SGHRS and CDR2 YFSETQ. This CDR3 is 16 amino acids long. J lost 0 bases, V lost 4 bases, and 6 bases had no gene match. The CDR3 protein is CASSAYRGANTGELFF. CDR3 nucleotide sequence: TGCGCCAGCAGCGCCTACAGGGGCGCGAACACCGGGGAGCTGTTTTTT.

The chain recombines TRBV5-4 with TRBJ2-2; 7 bases line up with TRBD1. The trim removed 2 bases at V and 4 bases at J, leaving 2 bases unmatched. The CDR3 runs 14 residues. CDR1 is SGHNT and CDR2 is YYREEE in the germline V gene (reference sequence). CDR3 in DNA: TGTGCCAGCAGCTTACAGGGGTCCACCGGGGAGCTGTTTTTT. Its translation: CASSLQGSTGELFF.

This clone came up a few times. The V gene is TRBV5-1, the J gene TRBJ2-1; 8 bases are shared with TRBD2. This CDR3 spans 16 amino acids. CDR1 and CDR2 (germline): SGHRS, YFSETQ. Unmatched junction bases numbered 9, after V lost 5 bases and J lost 2 bases. The CDR3 bases are TGCGCCAGCAGGCCTCCCGGGGGGGCTGCCTACAATGAGCAGTTCTTC. Encoded protein: CASRPPGGAAYNEQFF. Looking up the rest from reference TRBV5-1 and TRBJ2-1 gives the full variable domain: KAGVTQTPRYLIKTRGQQVTLSCSPISGHRSVSWYQQTPGQGLQFLFEYFSETQRNKGNFPGRFSGRQFSNSRSEMNVSTLELGDSALYLCASRPPGGAAYNEQFFGPGTRLTVL.

This clone was seen ten or more times. The rearrangement links TRBV3-1 (or the pseudogene TRBV3-2) to TRBJ2-2; 10 bases line up with TRBD2. V shed 0 bases, J shed 7 bases, and the junction held 8 bases outside the gene matches. CDR3 length: 17 residues. Germline CDR1 is LGHDT and CDR2 is YNNKEL (reference sequence). The chain's CDR3 is CASSQDRASGSNGELFF. In DNA, the CDR3 is TGTGCCAGCAGCCAAGACAGGGCTAGCGGGAGCAACGGGGAGCTGTTTTTT.

J is TRBJ1-4 and V is TRBV5-1; possibly TRBD1 for D (6 bases). Trimming left V 4 bases short and J 8 bases short, with 18 bases between. Germline-derived CDR1 and CDR2 are SGHRS and YFSETQ. The CDR3 loop spans 15 amino acids. The CDR3 loop reads CASSGGATVREKLFF. As DNA, the CDR3 is TGCGCCAGCAGCGGGGGGGCGACTGTTAGGGAAAAACTGTTTTTT. Based on the CDR3 plus reference TRBV5-1 and TRBJ1-4, the full variable domain is KAGVTQTPRYLIKTRGQQVTLSCSPISGHRSVSWYQQTPGQGLQFLFEYFSETQRNKGNFPGRFSGRQFSNSRSEMNVSTLELGDSALYLCASSGGATVREKLFFGSGTQLSVL.

V and J are TRBV27 and TRBJ1-1, with D tentatively TRBD1 (6 bases). This CDR3 is built from 15 residues. CDR1 is MNHEY and CDR2 is SMNVEV in the germline V gene (reference sequence). Trimming removed 2 bases from V and 5 bases from J, with 15 bases in between. In DNA form, the CDR3 reads TGTGCCAGCAGTTTAGTTAGGGAGGGGGAAACTGAAGCTTTCTTT. Its translation: CASSLVREGETEAFF.

V and J are TRBV20-1 and TRBJ2-3, with 8 bases identical to TRBD2. The CDR3 sequence is 20 residues long. V lost 3 bases and J lost 5; bases outside the gene matches: 25. Looked up from germline, CDR1 is DFQATT and CDR2 is SNEGSKA (reference sequence). DNA for the CDR3: TGCAGTGCTAGTAGTCCGGGCATAGTCATGGGCCCTAGCGGGCGAGATACGCAGTATTTT. As protein: CSASSPGIVMGPSGRDTQYF.

V is TRBV11-3 and J is TRBJ2-1; tentative D call: TRBD1 (6 bases). The CDR3 is 13 residues long. From germline, CDR1 is SGHNT and CDR2 YENEEA. V was trimmed by 5 bases and J by 7 bases, leaving 12 bases between them. DNA for the CDR3: TGTGCCAGCAGCCCAGGGGTGGGGAATGAGCAGTTCTTC. This sequence encodes CASSPGVGNEQFF.

The chain is built from TRBV2 and TRBJ2-1; 7 bases agree with TRBD1. V lost 6 bases and J lost 2; bases outside the gene matches: 10. The CDR3 is 16 amino acids. CDR1 SNHLY and CDR2 FYNNEI come from the germline V gene. The CDR3 DNA follows: TGTGCCAGCAGCGGGCTAGACAGGGCTGCCTACAATGAGCAGTTCTTC. Translating it yields CASSGLDRAAYNEQFF.

This chain uses TRBV12-3 or TRBV12-4 with TRBJ2-7; maybe TRBD1 (6 bases). Trimming cost V 6 bases and J 6 bases, with 15 bases left between them. The CDR3 extends over 13 amino acids. The CDR3 DNA is TGTGCCAGCAGCCCCGCTGCCAGGGGCGAGCAGTACTTC. Its protein is CASSPAARGEQYF.

The J gene is TRBJ1-1, the V gene TRBV5-1, with D uncertain. The V gene lost 0 bases and the J gene lost 1 base, with 7 bases spanning the gap. CDR1 is SGHRS and CDR2 is YFSETQ in the germline V gene. CDR3 size: 14 residues. CDR3 loop: CASSLDSTNTEAFF. In DNA form, the CDR3 reads TGCGCCAGCAGCTTGGACAGCACGAACACTGAAGCTTTCTTT.

The genes are TRBV6-6 and TRBJ2-1; TRBD1 might be the D (6 bases). The CDR3 is 13 amino acids. In germline, CDR1 is MNHNY, CDR2 SVGAGI (reference sequence). The ends were cut back, 6 bases at V and 4 bases at J, with 10 bases in the middle. CDR3 nucleotides: TGTGCCAGCAGATACGGACAGTACAATGAGCAGTTCTTC. Encoded protein: CASRYGQYNEQFF.

This clone has only one observation. The chain combines TRBV5-4 with TRBJ2-1; 9 bases line up with TRBD2. The V gene's germline CDR1 is SGHNT and CDR2 YYREEE (reference sequence). V was pared by 4 bases and J by 7 bases, with 12 bases of the junction left unmatched. This CDR3 comprises 16 residues. The CDR3 loop is CASSAGGAGGRNEQFF. In DNA, the CDR3 is TGTGCCAGCAGCGCCGGGGGCGCGGGGGGGCGTAATGAGCAGTTCTTC.

The rearrangement links TRBV5-8 to TRBJ2-3, with 7 positions matching TRBD1. This CDR3 has 14 residues. Germline assignment: CDR1 SGHTS and CDR2 YDEGEE. V lost 4 bases to trimming and J lost 5 bases; unmatched junction nucleotides: 7. The CDR3 bases are TGTGCCAGCAGCATCGACAGGGCCGGAGATACGCAGTATTTT. Translated: CASSIDRAGDTQYF.

V usage is TRBV19 and J usage is TRBJ2-2; perhaps TRBD1 as D (6 bases). Germline CDR1 reads LNHDA; CDR2 reads SQIVND (reference sequence). V was cut by 5 bases and J by 4 bases, with 14 bases left in between. This CDR3 is 15 amino acids long. Here the CDR3 DNA reads TGTGCCAGTAGTGCACATGACAGGCCCACCGGGGAGCTGTTTTTT. The encoded protein is CASSAHDRPTGELFF.

This chain uses TRBV9 with TRBJ1-5; weak D call: TRBD1 (6 bases). The CDR3 consists of 15 residues. V lost 1 base, J lost 4 bases, and 12 bases lay in between. The germline V gene encodes CDR1 SGDLS and CDR2 YYNGEE. CDR3 nucleotide sequence: TGTGCCAGCAGCGTACAGGGGAACGCAAATCAGCCCCAGCATTTT. Translation gives CASSVQGNANQPQHF.

This clone is a singleton in its sample. The gene calls are TRBV9 and TRBJ2-6; tentatively, D is TRBD1 (6 bases). The CDR3 has 15 amino acids. The germline gives CDR1 SGDLS, CDR2 YYNGEE. The V end lost 2 bases, the J end lost 4 bases, and 10 bases lay between the germline ends. The CDR3 region is CASSVSGVGANVLTF. The DNA of the CDR3 is TGTGCCAGCAGCGTCTCAGGGGTCGGGGCCAACGTCCTGACTTTC. Full variable domain (outside the CDR3, taken from reference TRBV9 and TRBJ2-6): DSGVTQTPKHLITATGQRVTLRCSPRSGDLSVYWYQQSLDQGLQFLIQYYNGEERAKGNILERFSAQQFPDLHSELNLSSLELGDSALYFCASSVSGVGANVLTFGAGSRLTVL.

The chain recombines TRBV5-1 with TRBJ2-3; 7 bases match TRBD1. CDR3 length: 14 residues. The V segment lost 2 bases and the J segment 5 bases; nucleotides outside the gene matches: 5. Looked up from germline, CDR1 is SGHRS and CDR2 is YFSETQ. The CDR3 bases are TGCGCCAGCAGCTTCAAGGGGGCGGGAGATACGCAGTATTTT. Protein: CASSFKGAGDTQYF. The full variable domain, in which reference TRBV5-1 and TRBJ2-3 provide the parts outside the CDR3, is KAGVTQTPRYLIKTRGQQVTLSCSPISGHRSVSWYQQTPGQGLQFLFEYFSETQRNKGNFPGRFSGRQFSNSRSEMNVSTLELGDSALYLCASSFKGAGDTQYFGPGTRLTVL.

This chain links TRBV6-6 with TRBJ2-2; a possible D gene is TRBD2 (5 bases). Germline V gives CDR1 MNHNY, CDR2 SVGAGI (reference sequence). Trimming pared 5 bases from V and 3 bases from J, leaving 16 bases between. The CDR3 sequence is 16 residues long. CDR3 amino acids: CASSRGGPRDTGELFF. CDR3 DNA: TGTGCCAGCAGTAGAGGAGGACCTAGGGACACCGGGGAGCTGTTTTTT.

This clone was seen just once. The chain joins TRBV7-8 to TRBJ1-2; tentative D call: TRBD1 (6 bases). Between the trimmed V and J ends, which lost 5 bases and 4 bases, there was a span of 14 bases. CDR1 and CDR2 from the germline V gene are SGHVS and FQNEAQ. The CDR3 has 14 amino acids. CDR3 loop: CASSVYRETYGYTF. In DNA form, the CDR3 reads TGTGCCAGCAGCGTATACAGGGAGACCTATGGCTACACCTTC.

This chain uses TRBV7-9 with TRBJ2-1; 9 nucleotides line up with TRBD1. This CDR3 comprises 17 residues. Trimming removed 4 bases from V and 4 bases from J; junction bases left unmatched: 11. Germline loops: CDR1 SEHNR, CDR2 FQNEAQ (reference sequence). The CDR3 loop reads CASSSEQGALWYNEQFF. In DNA, the CDR3 is TGTGCCAGCAGCTCCGAACAGGGGGCTCTCTGGTACAATGAGCAGTTCTTC.

The CDR3 nucleotides are TGCGCCAGCGGGGGGACGGTCTACAATGAGCAGTTCTTC. Protein product: CASGGTVYNEQFF. This chain connects TRBV5-1 to TRBJ2-1, with D maybe TRBD2 (6 bases). V lost 7 bases and J 3 bases, leaving 11 bases between the germline ends. CDR3 length: 13 residues. Germline V gene sequence: CDR1 SGHRS, CDR2 YFSETQ.

This clone has more than one count but fewer than ten. The rearrangement joins TRBV9 to TRBJ2-2, with TRBD2 matching over 7 bases. The CDR3 loop spans 18 amino acids. Trimming took 4 bases from V and 4 from J; bases not matched to a gene: 16. CDR1 is SGDLS, CDR2 YYNGEE, per germline. The CDR3 DNA sequence: TGTGCCAGCAGCCCCCGTTTGAGGGAGGGTGGTAGCACCGGGGAGCTGTTTTTT. Translated, it gives CASSPRLREGGSTGELFF.